The clone carrying this T cell receptor (beta chain) has just a few counts. Its antigen is not known. The study left out patients who had uncontrolled infection, other autoimmune disease, pregnancy or lactation. Thyroid ultrasound, orbital computed tomography, clinical symptoms, and serum thyroxine and TRAb underpinned diagnoses. The PBMCs were sourced from fresh peripheral blood (about 10 ml). Amplified TCR beta CDR3 regions came from RNA transcripts. Researchers ran a first-round RT-PCR on the TCR CDR3 using the HTBI primer set. TCRdb reprocessed the multiplex PCR reads with MiXCR, giving one entry per CDR3 protein. The sample records under 350,000 distinct CDR3 sequences, about a sixth being singletons. This record comes from a study of T cells in Graves' hyperthyroidism and ophthalmopathy. The V and J ends lost 7 bases and 9 bases, in that order; junction bases with no gene match: 8. The germline V gene encodes CDR1 LNHNV and CDR2 YYDKDF (reference sequence). The CDR3 runs to 13 residues.

Study-wide points: A model of 13 V-J pairs discriminated ophthalmopathy from stable hyperthyroidism.

Specimen: blood. The V gene is TRBV15, the J gene TRBJ2-1; 8 bases agree with TRBD1. The receptor's source is a woman aged 55 to 70 with Graves' ophthalmopathy. Here the CDR3 DNA reads TGTGCCACCACCGGAGACAGGGGAGCTGAGCAGTTCTTC. This translates into CATTGDRGAEQFF. Variable domain in full (rest from reference TRBV15 and TRBJ2-1): DAMVIQNPRYQVTQFGKPVTLSCSQTLNHNVMYWYQQKSSQAPKLLFHYYDKDFNNEADTPDNFQSRRPNTSFCFLDIRSPGLGDTAMYLCATTGDRGAEQFFGPGTRLTVL.